The sequence of this T cell receptor (beta chain) was determined in a study of T cells after yellow fever vaccination. Regarding the study as a whole: The presence of abundant clonotypes contaminating from the bulk population was possible in FACS-sorted repertoires.

This CDR3 comprises 13 residues. Trimming took off 3 bases at V and 5 bases at J, with 8 bases between the two ends. It was through 5'RACE template switching that TCR cDNA was made, with a universal primer site and UMIs added. TCRdb recomputed calls from the 5' RACE reads with MiXCR, one row per CDR3 protein. The table shows under 400,000 distinct CDR3 sequences, with about an eighth occurring only once. The sample holds many counts of this clonotype. What it binds is not known. The chain employs TRBV12-3 or TRBV12-4 and TRBJ2-1, with D perhaps given as TRBD1 or TRBD2 (6 bases each). The sequencing used CD4+ T cells sorted from PBMCs, collected 15 days after the yellow fever booster vaccination. The sequence was collected from a young man who received the YFV17D yellow fever vaccine. CDR3 region: CASSFRGHNEQFF. CDR3 sequence (DNA): TGTGCCAGCAGTTTTCGGGGGCACAATGAGCAGTTCTTC.